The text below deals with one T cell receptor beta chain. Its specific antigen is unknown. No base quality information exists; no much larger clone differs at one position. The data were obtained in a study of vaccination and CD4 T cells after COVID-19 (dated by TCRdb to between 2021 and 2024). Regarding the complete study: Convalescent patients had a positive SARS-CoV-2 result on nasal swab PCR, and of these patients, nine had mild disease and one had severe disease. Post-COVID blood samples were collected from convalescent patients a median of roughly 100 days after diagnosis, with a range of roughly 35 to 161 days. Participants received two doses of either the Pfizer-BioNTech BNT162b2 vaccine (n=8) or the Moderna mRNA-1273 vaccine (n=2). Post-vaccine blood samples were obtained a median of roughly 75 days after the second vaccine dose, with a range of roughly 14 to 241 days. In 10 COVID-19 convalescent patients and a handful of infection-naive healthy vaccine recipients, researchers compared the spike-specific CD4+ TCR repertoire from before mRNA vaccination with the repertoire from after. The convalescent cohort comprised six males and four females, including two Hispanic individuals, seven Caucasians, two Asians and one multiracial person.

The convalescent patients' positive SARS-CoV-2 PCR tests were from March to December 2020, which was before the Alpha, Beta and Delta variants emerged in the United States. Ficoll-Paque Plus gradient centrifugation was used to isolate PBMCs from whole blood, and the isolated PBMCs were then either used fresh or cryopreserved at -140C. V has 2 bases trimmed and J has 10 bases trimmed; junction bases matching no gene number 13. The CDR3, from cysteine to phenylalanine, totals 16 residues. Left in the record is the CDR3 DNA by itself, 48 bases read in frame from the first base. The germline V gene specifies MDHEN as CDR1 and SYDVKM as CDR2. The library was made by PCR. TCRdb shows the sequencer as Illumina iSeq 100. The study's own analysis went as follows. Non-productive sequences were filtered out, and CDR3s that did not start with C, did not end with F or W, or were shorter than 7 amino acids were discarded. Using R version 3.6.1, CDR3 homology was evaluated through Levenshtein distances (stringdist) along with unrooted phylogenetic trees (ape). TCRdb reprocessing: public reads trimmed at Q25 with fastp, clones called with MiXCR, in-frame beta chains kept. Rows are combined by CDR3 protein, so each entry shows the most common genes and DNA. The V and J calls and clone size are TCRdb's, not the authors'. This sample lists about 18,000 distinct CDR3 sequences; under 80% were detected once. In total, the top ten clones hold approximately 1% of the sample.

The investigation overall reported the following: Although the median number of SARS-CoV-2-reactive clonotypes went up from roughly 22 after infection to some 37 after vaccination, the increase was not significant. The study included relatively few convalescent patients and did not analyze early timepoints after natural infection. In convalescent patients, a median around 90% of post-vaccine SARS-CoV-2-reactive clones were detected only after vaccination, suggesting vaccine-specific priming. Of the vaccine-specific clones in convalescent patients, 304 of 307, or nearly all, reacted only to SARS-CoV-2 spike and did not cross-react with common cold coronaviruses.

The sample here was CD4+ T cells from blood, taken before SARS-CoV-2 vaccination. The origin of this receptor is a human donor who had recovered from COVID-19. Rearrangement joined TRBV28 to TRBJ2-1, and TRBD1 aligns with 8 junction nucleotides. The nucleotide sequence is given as TGTGCCAGCAGTTTAATTGTTCGGACAGGGAATCCCGAGCAGTTCTTC. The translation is CASSLIVRTGNPEQFF.